This T cell receptor (beta chain) is from a study of CD8+ T cells in alopecia areata. Germline V CDR1 and CDR2: SEHNR, FQNEAQ (reference sequence). Unmatched junction bases numbered 7, after V lost 11 bases and J lost 1 base. CDR3 size: 13 residues. In this sample, this clone turned up once. Investigators isolated RNA and reverse transcribed it into cDNA to act as the sequencing template. Only in-frame clones appear in the TCRdb table, and some are missing; sequencing was by immunoSEQ multiplex PCR. The sample has fewer than 4,500 clones; roughly 60% are singletons. The treatment was: oral pan-JAK inhibitor, 5-10 mg twice daily. Obtained from alopecia areata patients were lesional scalp punch biopsies along with peripheral blood.

The sample consisted of skin, taken at approximately week 36, from a patient treated with tofacitinib. V gene TRBV7-9 combines with J gene TRBJ1-1; 7 bases align to TRBD1. The sequence was obtained from a human donor with alopecia areata. This CDR3 reads CACKQGSNTEAFF. DNA for the CDR3: TGTGCCTGCAAACAGGGGTCGAACACTGAAGCTTTCTTT.